Each of the 28 T cell receptor beta chains below was sequenced from the same sample in a study of graft-versus-host responses after intestinal transplantation (dated by TCRdb to the early 2020s). The sample's time point, from its label and the paper: cells obtained before transplantation from donor or recipient. Libraries were made using the immunoSEQ multiplex PCR assay. Imported from immuneACCESS, the table was reduced by TCRdb to in-frame sequences with V and J called. These copies leave out some clones; in studies compared against another copy, an unresolved V gene accounts for under half, and the cause of the remainder is not known. Here the sample has about 93,000 clones; over 80% occur a single time. The ten largest clones capture around 0.49% of the sample. Antigen specificity for these receptors is unknown. Sequencing used unstimulated CD8+ T cells sorted from spleen or lymph node cells, obtained before intestinal transplant. The receptors stem from a human donor who received an intestinal transplant.

The chain joins TRBV25-1 to TRBJ1-3; D unresolved. Trimming removed 9 bases from V and 1 base from J, with 22 bases in between. CDR3 length equals 17 residues. Germline V CDR1 and CDR2: MGHDK, SYGVNS. The CDR3 sequence is CASPTSGNRVSGNTIYF. In DNA, the CDR3 is TGTGCCAGTCCGACTTCCGGTAACCGGGTATCTGGAAACACCATATATTTT.

V is TRBV13 and J is TRBJ2-3, with 8 positions matching TRBD2. V was pared by 2 bases and J by 0 bases, with 10 bases of the junction left unmatched. Germline V gives CDR1 PRHDT, CDR2 FYEKMQ (reference sequence). The CDR3 extends over 18 amino acids. The CDR3 here is CASSLWGAGDTSTDTQYF. DNA for the CDR3: TGTGCCAGCAGCTTATGGGGAGCGGGAGATACTAGCACAGATACGCAGTATTTT.

J is TRBJ2-5 and V is TRBV5-6; 12 bases line up with TRBD2. CDR1 is SGHDT, CDR2 YYEEEE, per germline. The length of the CDR3 is 15 residues. V trimming: 1 base; J trimming: 5 bases; junction bases outside the gene matches: 3. The CDR3 DNA is TGTGCCAGCAGCTTGTCTAGCGGGAGGGCCGAGACCCAGTACTTC. It yields the protein CASSLSSGRAETQYF.

The chain uses TRBV12-5 and TRBJ2-7; no reliable D call. The CDR3 consists of 12 residues. Trimming pared 3 bases from V and 2 bases from J, leaving 5 bases between. CDR1 LGHNT and CDR2 FRNRAP come from the germline V gene. The CDR3 is CASGFGPYEQYF. CDR3 coding DNA: TGTGCTAGTGGTTTCGGTCCCTACGAGCAGTACTTC.

V is TRBV11-3 and J is TRBJ2-2; TRBD1 matches 8 bases. The V segment lost 6 bases and the J segment 5 bases; nucleotides outside the gene matches: 2. There are 13 residues in the CDR3. The germline V gene encodes CDR1 SGHNT and CDR2 YENEEA. CDR3 in amino acids: CASRTGGTGELFF. CDR3 coding DNA: TGTGCCAGCAGAACAGGGGGAACCGGGGAGCTGTTTTTT.

The chain's CDR3 is CASSLQETVEAFF. CDR3 coding DNA: TGTGCCAGCAGCTTACAGGAAACAGTCGAAGCTTTCTTT. The rearrangement links TRBV13 to TRBJ1-1; D gene ambiguous. Looked up from germline, CDR1 is PRHDT and CDR2 is FYEKMQ (reference sequence). This CDR3 has 13 amino acids. Trimming left V 2 bases short and J 8 bases short, with 12 bases between.

The V gene is TRBV19, the J gene TRBJ1-6; 8 bases are shared with TRBD1. CDR1 LNHDA and CDR2 SQIVND come from the germline V gene (reference sequence). V gave up 6 bases and J gave up 10 bases; unmatched junction bases: 11. This CDR3 is built from 15 residues. The CDR3 DNA reads TGTGCCAGTAGAGGACAGGGAGGGTTTGAATCACCCCTCCACTTT. Protein product: CASRGQGGFESPLHF.

The chain carries TRBV28 and TRBJ2-1; D is unclear. Germline CDR1 is MDHEN and CDR2 is SYDVKM. CDR3 size: 15 residues. Trimming took off 5 bases at V and 0 bases at J, with 11 bases between the two ends. In nucleotides, the CDR3 is TGTGCCAGCAGTGGAGAGTTCGGCTCCTACAATGAGCAGTTCTTC. This codes for CASSGEFGSYNEQFF.

V usage is TRBV30 and J usage is TRBJ2-5, with D possibly TRBD2 on 5 matching bases. TRBJ2-7 matches the DNA end more closely, so the J call is doubtful. The V gene's germline CDR1 is GTSNPN and CDR2 SVGIG (reference sequence). This CDR3 contains 12 residues. CDR3 coding DNA: TGTGCCTGGAGTCCCGGTGCGGGCGAGCAGTACTTC. Translation gives CAWSPGAGEQYF.

The chain employs TRBV5-6 and TRBJ1-2; D not certain. This CDR3 contains 13 residues. Trimming removed 1 base at V and 8 bases at J, with 12 bases between. Germline CDR1 reads SGHDT; CDR2 reads YYEEEE. Here the CDR3 reads CASSLPQVPGYTF. DNA for the CDR3: TGTGCCAGCAGCTTGCCCCAGGTCCCCGGCTACACCTTC.

This clone was counted a single time. This chain uses TRBV6-1 with TRBJ2-7; 11 nucleotides align to TRBD1. Germline trimming cut 3 bases from V and 3 bases from J; bases unmatched to any gene: 4. The V gene's germline CDR1 is MNHNS and CDR2 SASEGT. The CDR3 has 15 residues. CDR3 in amino acids: CASSDRTGGIYEQYF. CDR3 sequence (DNA): TGTGCCAGCAGTGACCGGACAGGGGGCATCTACGAGCAGTACTTC.

The chain is built from TRBV2 and TRBJ2-5; D perhaps matches TRBD2 (6 bases). The CDR3 has 14 amino acids. CDR1 is SNHLY, CDR2 FYNNEI, per germline. The V gene lost 3 bases and the J gene lost 5 bases, with 13 bases spanning the gap. The CDR3 protein is CASSETSAWETQYF. CDR3 bases: TGTGCCAGCAGTGAGACTAGTGCGTGGGAGACCCAGTACTTC. Using reference TRBV2 and TRBJ2-5 for the parts outside the CDR3, the full variable domain is EPEVTQTPSHQVTQMGQEVILRCVPISNHLYFYWYRQILGQKVEFLVSFYNNEISEKSEIFDDQFSVERPDGSNFTLKIRSTKLEDSAMYFCASSETSAWETQYFGPGTRLLVL.

The chain combines TRBV19 with TRBJ1-1; no firm D call. This CDR3 is built from 16 residues. V shed 1 base and J shed 1 base, with 13 bases lying between them. The V gene's germline CDR1 is LNHDA and CDR2 SQIVND (reference sequence). Here the CDR3 reads CASSIGARGGNTEAFF. DNA for the CDR3: TGTGCCAGTAGTATAGGGGCCCGGGGTGGGAACACTGAAGCTTTCTTT.

Note on this clone: At one end the junction does not follow the germline gene, possibly because of a read error. V is TRBV6-5 and J is TRBJ2-2, with D perhaps matching TRBD1 (6 bases). Germline assignment: CDR1 MNHEY and CDR2 SVGAGI. The length of the CDR3 is 13 residues. CDR3 residues: CTSSSRGGGELFF. The CDR3 DNA follows: TGTACCAGCAGTTCCAGGGGCGGCGGGGAGCTGTTTTTT.

This clone was detected once. CDR3 in amino acids: CASSYQTGMSYEQYF. As DNA, the CDR3 is TGTGCCAGCAGTTACCAAACAGGGATGAGCTACGAGCAGTACTTC. The chain is built from TRBV6-5 and TRBJ2-7; maybe TRBD1 (6 bases). There are 15 residues in the CDR3. The germline V gene encodes CDR1 MNHEY and CDR2 SVGAGI. V dropped 2 bases and J dropped 3 bases, with 14 bases sitting between them.

V and J are TRBV15 and TRBJ2-2, with 7 bases lining up with TRBD1. The CDR3 length is 17 residues. Germline assignment: CDR1 LNHNV and CDR2 YYDKDF (reference sequence). Losses at the gene ends were 0 bases for V and 1 base for J; bases not matched to a gene: 5. The CDR3 spells CATSRDPTGMNTGELFF. Written as DNA, the CDR3 is TGTGCCACCAGCAGAGATCCGACAGGGATGAACACCGGGGAGCTGTTTTTT. The entire variable domain, with the rest obtained from reference TRBV15 and TRBJ2-2, is as follows: DAMVIQNPRYQVTQFGKPVTLSCSQTLNHNVMYWYQQKSSQAPKLLFHYYDKDFNNEADTPDNFQSRRPNTSFCFLDIRSPGLGDTAMYLCATSRDPTGMNTGELFFGEGSRLTVL.

This chain links TRBV6-4 with TRBJ2-5; tentatively, D is TRBD2 (6 bases). The V and J ends lost 0 bases and 4 bases respectively, with 6 bases between them. Germline lookup yields CDR1 MRHNA and CDR2 SNTAGT. The CDR3 sequence is 13 residues long. The CDR3 spells CASSDSGGETQYF. In DNA form, the CDR3 reads TGTGCCAGCAGTGACTCCGGGGGAGAGACCCAGTACTTC.

The chain links TRBV7-9 to TRBJ2-1, with 12 bases that match TRBD2. Unmatched junction bases numbered 5, after V lost 4 bases and J lost 7 bases. The CDR3 covers 15 residues. The V gene's germline CDR1 is SEHNR and CDR2 FQNEAQ (reference sequence). CDR3 DNA: TGTGCCAGCAGCTCACTAGCGGGAGGCCGTAATGAGCAGTTCTTC. It translates to CASSSLAGGRNEQFF.

The chain uses TRBV5-4 and TRBJ1-4; D unclear. This CDR3 is built from 14 residues. Between the trimmed V and J ends, which lost 4 bases and 8 bases, there was a span of 15 bases. Germline-derived CDR1 and CDR2 are SGHNT and YYREEE (reference sequence). The CDR3 loop reads CASSRGRGEEKLFF. The CDR3 DNA sequence: TGTGCCAGCAGCCGAGGACGGGGAGAAGAAAAACTGTTTTTT.

This rearrangement joins TRBV7-3 to TRBJ1-1; D unclear. The CDR3 spans 14 residues. The V and J ends lost 5 bases and 2 bases respectively, with 12 bases between them. Per germline, CDR1 SGHTA and CDR2 FQGTGA. The chain's CDR3 is CASSLQMSNTEAFF. CDR3 DNA: TGTGCCAGCAGCCTACAGATGAGTAACACTGAAGCTTTCTTT.

The rearrangement links TRBV6-1 to TRBJ2-1; the D is unclear. Per germline, CDR1 MNHNS and CDR2 SASEGT. V was shortened by 4 bases and J by 4 bases, with 14 bases between the two germline ends. There are 15 residues in the CDR3. This CDR3 reads CASSVLGGEYNEQFF. As DNA, the CDR3 is TGTGCCAGCAGTGTCCTTGGTGGAGAATACAATGAGCAGTTCTTC.

This chain joins TRBV11-2 and TRBJ2-7; D perhaps matches TRBD2 (7 bases). Germline values: CDR1 SGHAT, CDR2 FQNNGV. The CDR3 totals 14 residues. The V gene lost 8 bases and the J gene lost 0 bases, with 14 bases spanning the gap. The CDR3 region has the DNA TGTGCCAGCGGTCGGGGGGCGGGCTCCTACGAGCAGTACTTC. Translation gives CASGRGAGSYEQYF.

The rearrangement links TRBV28 to TRBJ1-2; 7 bases fit TRBD1. Germline V gene data show CDR1 as MDHEN and CDR2 as SYDVKM. CDR3 length equals 13 residues. For the CDR3, the DNA is TGTGTCACGAGCACCGGGACAGATTATGGCTACACCTTC. Translation: CVTSTGTDYGYTF.

The chain joins TRBV5-4 to TRBJ1-2; 8 nucleotides align to TRBD1. Losses at the gene ends were 2 bases for V and 6 bases for J; bases not matched to a gene: 3. CDR1 is SGHNT, CDR2 YYREEE, per germline (reference sequence). The CDR3 extends over 13 amino acids. The CDR3 sequence is CASSFGQGDGYTF. CDR3 DNA: TGTGCCAGCAGCTTCGGACAGGGCGATGGCTACACCTTC.

The chain couples TRBV30 to TRBJ2-1; possible D gene TRBD1, 6 bases. This CDR3 has 13 residues. Trimming left V 2 bases short and J 7 bases short, with 12 bases between. Germline-derived CDR1 and CDR2 are GTSNPN and SVGIG (reference sequence). CDR3 in DNA: TGTGCCTGGAGTCATACAGGGCCGAATGAGCAGTTCTTC. Residues: CAWSHTGPNEQFF.

This chain connects TRBV4-2 to TRBJ2-3, with 11 bases aligning to TRBD2. The CDR3 is 17 residues long. The germline gives CDR1 LGHNA, CDR2 YNFKEQ. V was pared by 2 bases and J by 6 bases, with 10 bases of the junction left unmatched. The CDR3 here is CASSQRNSGGAGDTQYF. The DNA of the CDR3 is TGTGCCAGCAGCCAACGTAATAGCGGGGGGGCCGGGGATACGCAGTATTTT.

This rearrangement joins TRBV6-5 to TRBJ2-3; TRBD2 is a possible D gene (5 bases). CDR1 and CDR2 (germline): MNHEY, SVGAGI. Trimming left V 1 base short and J 1 base short, with 12 bases between. The CDR3 extends over 16 amino acids. The CDR3 spells CASSYYTSPGTDTQYF. CDR3 nucleotides: TGTGCCAGCAGTTACTATACTAGTCCAGGCACAGATACGCAGTATTTT.

The rearrangement links TRBV13 to TRBJ1-2; D might be TRBD1 (5 bases). The CDR3 spans 14 residues. In germline, CDR1 is PRHDT, CDR2 FYEKMQ (reference sequence). Trimming removed 0 bases at V and 8 bases at J, with 13 bases between. The CDR3 DNA sequence: TGTGCCAGCAGCTTAGGCCGGGGGGTTGAGGGCTACACCTTC. It specifies CASSLGRGVEGYTF.